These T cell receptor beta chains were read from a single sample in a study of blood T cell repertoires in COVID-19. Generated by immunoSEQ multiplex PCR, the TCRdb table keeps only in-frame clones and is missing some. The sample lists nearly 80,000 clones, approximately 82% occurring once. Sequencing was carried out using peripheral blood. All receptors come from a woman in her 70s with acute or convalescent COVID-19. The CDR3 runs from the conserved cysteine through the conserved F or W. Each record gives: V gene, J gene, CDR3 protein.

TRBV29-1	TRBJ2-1	CSVDPGLAGDNEQFF
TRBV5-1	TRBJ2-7	CASSLNVGSSYEQYF
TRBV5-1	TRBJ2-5	CASSSISEQETQYF
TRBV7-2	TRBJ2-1	CASSLGQSRSRRQFF
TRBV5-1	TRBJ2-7	CASSLMVGYEQYF
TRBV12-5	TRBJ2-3	CASGLVQLLTSGSSDTQYF
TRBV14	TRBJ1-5	CASSPTGGPQHF
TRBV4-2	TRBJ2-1	CASSQDTGGLYNEQFF
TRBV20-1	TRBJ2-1	CSALRLREQFF
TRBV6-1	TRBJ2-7	CASSEGKQGYEQYF
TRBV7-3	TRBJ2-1	CASSSGTNNEQFF
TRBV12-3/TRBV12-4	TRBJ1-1	CASSLGLEAFF
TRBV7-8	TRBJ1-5	CASSLVGGLSNQPQHF
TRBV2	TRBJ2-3	CASSVGRATDTQYF
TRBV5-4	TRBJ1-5	CASSLALGQGENQPQHF
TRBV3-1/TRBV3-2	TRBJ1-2	CASSHRDRGGGYTF
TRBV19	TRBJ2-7	CASSMSGTGGQEQYF
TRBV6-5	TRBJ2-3	CASRGGQGARDTQYF
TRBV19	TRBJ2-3	CASMGAGGNTDTQYF
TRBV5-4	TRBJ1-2	CASSLETSGYTF
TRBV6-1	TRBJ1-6	CASSERRWDSKEGSPLHF
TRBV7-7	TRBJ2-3	CASSLGTHHTDTQYF
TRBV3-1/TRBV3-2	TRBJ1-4	CASHSRSDRSELFF
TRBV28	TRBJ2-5	CASSSVAGSETQYF
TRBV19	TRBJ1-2	CATSGEGDYGYTF
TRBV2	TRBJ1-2	CASSDVRQGGYTF
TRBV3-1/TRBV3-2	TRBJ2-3	CASRQQGEDTQYF
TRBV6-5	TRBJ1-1	CASTEQGMGAEAFF
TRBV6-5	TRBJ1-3	CASSLGNTIYF
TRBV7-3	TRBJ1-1	CASSLTRQGRAEAFF
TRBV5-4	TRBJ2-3	CASSLESGSDTQYF
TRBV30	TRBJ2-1	CAWSGGLAGRSGEQFF
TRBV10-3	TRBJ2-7	CAISEPTGAVAGKTYEQYF
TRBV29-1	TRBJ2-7	CSVPGAYEQYF
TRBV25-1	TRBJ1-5	CASSAGSNQPQHF
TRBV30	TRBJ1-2	CAWSVAGVDSYTF
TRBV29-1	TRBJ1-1	CSVGLWNTEAFF
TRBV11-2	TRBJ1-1	CASSPLTGNAEAFF
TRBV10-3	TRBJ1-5	CAIATEVSNQPQHF
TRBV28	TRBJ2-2	CASTRSSMSVGELFF
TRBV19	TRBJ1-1	CASSMRQGVPTEAFF
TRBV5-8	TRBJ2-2	CASSLDPGGDTGELFF
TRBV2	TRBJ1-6	CARGGGSYNSPLHF
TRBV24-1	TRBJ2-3	CATSDSRVFSDTQYF
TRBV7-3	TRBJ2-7	CASSLNAGPHEQYF
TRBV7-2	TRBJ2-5	CASSLRTGLQETQYF
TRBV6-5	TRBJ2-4	CASRTSGDIQYF
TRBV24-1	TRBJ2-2	CATRRTGAGELFF
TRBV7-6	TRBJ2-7	CASSLAVGGQVTVYEQYF
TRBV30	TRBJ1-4	CAFSMADNGEKLFF
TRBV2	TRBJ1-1	CASSAQGRDTEAFF
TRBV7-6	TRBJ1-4	CASSPISPRGLGANEKLFF
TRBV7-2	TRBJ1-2	CATTSPTANYGYTF